These 24 T cell receptor beta chains were all obtained from the same sample, sequenced in a study of blood T cell repertoires in COVID-19. Here immunoSEQ multiplex PCR was the method, and the copy in TCRdb shows in-frame clones only, minus some. The profile shows about 160,000 clones, 80% to 90% of them singletons. Material for sequencing was peripheral blood. These receptors originate from a man between 65 and 80 years old with acute or convalescent COVID-19.

There are a few counts of this clone. Additional DNA sequences in this sample encode the identical CDR3. V is TRBV7-3 and J is TRBJ2-3, with 14 bases that match TRBD2. Germline loops: CDR1 SGHTA, CDR2 FQGTGA. CDR3 length: 15 amino acids. Trimming took 5 bases from V and 4 from J; bases not matched to a gene: 2. This CDR3 is CASSPGLAGADTQYF. The CDR3 DNA sequence: TGTGCCAGCAGCCCGGGACTAGCGGGAGCAGATACGCAGTATTTT.

V usage is TRBV5-4 and J usage is TRBJ1-1; D is possibly TRBD1 (5 bases). This CDR3 region has 14 residues. Germline V gives CDR1 SGHNT, CDR2 YYREEE (reference sequence). The V and J ends lost 0 bases and 1 base respectively, with 7 bases between them. CDR3 DNA: TGTGCCAGCAGCTTGGGACAGTGGAACACTGAAGCTTTCTTT. It specifies CASSLGQWNTEAFF.

This chain links TRBV5-1 with TRBJ1-5; TRBD1 is a possible D gene (6 bases). CDR1 and CDR2 from the germline V gene are SGHRS and YFSETQ. The CDR3 has 16 amino acids. Between the trimmed V and J ends, which lost 4 bases and 0 bases, there was a span of 14 bases. The CDR3 coding sequence is TGCGCCAGCAGCGGGACACCTACTTATAGCAATCAGCCCCAGCATTTT. This codes for CASSGTPTYSNQPQHF.

The chain links TRBV6-4 to TRBJ2-7; 8 bases line up with TRBD1. There are 13 residues in the CDR3. V shed 9 bases and J 0 bases; nucleotides not matched to a gene: 4. CDR1 and CDR2 from the germline V gene are MRHNA and SNTAGT. The DNA for the CDR3 is TGTGCCAGGCCGGGACAGGACTCCTACGAGCAGTACTTC. Its protein is CARPGQDSYEQYF.

This rearrangement joins TRBV4-3 to TRBJ2-3; 11 bases match TRBD2. With 4 bases clipped from V and 1 base from J, the junction kept 1 base outside the gene matches. Per germline, CDR1 LGHNA and CDR2 YSLEER. The CDR3 contains 15 residues. CDR3 in DNA: TGCGCCAGCAGCCTAGCGGGAGGGCGCACAGATACGCAGTATTTT. Its protein product is CASSLAGGRTDTQYF.

This clone was seen only a few times. The genes are TRBV19 and TRBJ2-1, with no clear D. The germline CDR1 and CDR2 sequences are LNHDA and SQIVND (reference sequence). V was shortened by 3 bases and J by 5 bases, with 8 bases between the two germline ends. The CDR3 totals 13 residues. The CDR3 region is CASSIWQNNEQFF. The CDR3, as DNA: TGTGCCAGTAGTATTTGGCAGAACAATGAGCAGTTCTTC.

This chain joins TRBV27 and TRBJ1-1; weak D call: TRBD1 (6 bases). CDR1 is MNHEY, CDR2 SMNVEV, per germline (reference sequence). V was shortened by 5 bases and J by 5 bases, with 18 bases between the two germline ends. This CDR3 has 15 amino acids. Here the CDR3 DNA reads TGTGCCAGCAGTGCCTATTCCCTCGGACAGACTGAAGCTTTCTTT. Translated, it gives CASSAYSLGQTEAFF.

This chain links TRBV24-1 with TRBJ2-7; tentative D call: TRBD2 (5 bases). This CDR3 is built from 13 residues. Germline V gives CDR1 KGHDR, CDR2 SFDVKD. Trimming left V 9 bases short and J 2 bases short, with 13 bases between. CDR3 protein: CATSRGAAYEQYF. The CDR3 DNA is TGTGCCACCTCCCGGGGAGCGGCCTACGAGCAGTACTTC.

The gene calls are TRBV11-2 and TRBJ1-6; no firm D call. CDR1 and CDR2 (germline): SGHAT, FQNNGV. The V end lost 1 base, the J end lost 9 bases, and 10 bases lay between the germline ends. This CDR3 region has 14 residues. CDR3 region: CASSLGAEGSPLHF. CDR3 DNA sequence: TGTGCCAGCAGCTTAGGGGCAGAAGGTTCACCCCTCCACTTT. Filled out from reference TRBV11-2 and TRBJ1-6, the complete variable domain reads EAGVAQSPRYKIIEKRQSVAFWCNPISGHATLYWYQQILGQGPKLLIQFQNNGVVDDSQLPKDRFSAERLKGVDSTLKIQPAKLEDSAVYLCASSLGAEGSPLHFGNGTRLTVT.

J is TRBJ2-7 and V is TRBV29-1; 7 bases align to TRBD2. V shed 6 bases, J shed 3 bases, and the junction held 8 bases outside the gene matches. In germline, CDR1 is SQVTM, CDR2 ANQGSEA. The CDR3 has 13 amino acids. The DNA for the CDR3 is TGCAGCGTCGCATCCGGGACTATCTACGAGCAGTACTTC. Translating gives CSVASGTIYEQYF.

By share, this clone counts as medium-sized. The rearrangement joins TRBV27 to TRBJ2-3; 7 nucleotides match TRBD2. Losses at the gene ends were 2 bases for V and 1 base for J; bases not matched to a gene: 0. Looked up from germline, CDR1 is MNHEY and CDR2 is SMNVEV (reference sequence). The CDR3 is 14 residues long. The CDR3 loop reads CASSLSGGTDTQYF. For the CDR3, the DNA is TGTGCCAGCAGTTTAAGCGGGGGCACAGATACGCAGTATTTT.

This chain links TRBV21-1 with TRBJ2-5; no check of the table's D call, TRBD2, against the DNA was made. TRBV21-1 is annotated as a pseudogene. CDR3 length: 17 amino acids. The CDR3 loop is CASSYSRSGRVQETQYF. The CDR3 DNA sequence: TGTGCCAGCAGCTACTCTCGTAGCGGGAGGGTCCAAGAGACCCAGTACTTC.

For the CDR3, the DNA is TGTGCCAGCAGGCCAGGACTAGCGGGGTACAATGAGCAGTTCTTC. Translation gives CASRPGLAGYNEQFF. The chain joins TRBV5-6 to TRBJ2-1; 12 bases align to TRBD2. The CDR3 loop spans 15 amino acids. V dropped 5 bases and J dropped 4; count of bases not matched to a gene: 4. In germline, CDR1 is SGHDT, CDR2 YYEEEE.

This clone was detected once. The rearrangement joins TRBV27 to TRBJ2-3; D is perhaps TRBD1 (5 bases). The length of the CDR3 is 15 residues. Germline lookup yields CDR1 MNHEY and CDR2 SMNVEV (reference sequence). Trimming took 1 base from V and 4 from J, leaving 12 bases between them. CDR3 in amino acids: CASSLFLLGADTQYF. The DNA of the CDR3 is TGTGCCAGCAGTTTATTCCTCCTAGGGGCAGATACGCAGTATTTT.

Turning to this clone: A read error may account for a junction end that differs from germline. This chain links TRBV7-7 with TRBJ2-7; 9 bases are shared with TRBD1. The CDR3 has 15 residues. Germline CDR1 is SSHAT and CDR2 is FNYEAQ (reference sequence). CDR3 in DNA: TGTGCTAGCAGCTTAGGGACAGGGCCTTCCTACGAGCAGTACTTC. It encodes CASSLGTGPSYEQYF.

This rearrangement joins TRBV6-5 to TRBJ1-4, with 7 bases identical to TRBD1. There are 15 residues in the CDR3. V lost 0 bases and J lost 5; bases outside the gene matches: 3. CDR1 and CDR2 from the germline V gene are MNHEY and SVGAGI. CDR3 sequence: CASSYSTGYNEKLFF. The CDR3 bases are TGTGCCAGCAGTTACTCGACAGGGTACAATGAAAAACTGTTTTTT.

The rearrangement uses TRBV24-1 and TRBJ2-5, with 8 bases that match TRBD1. From germline, CDR1 is KGHDR and CDR2 SFDVKD. The CDR3 contains 14 residues. The junction had 3 bases not matched to a gene; V was cut back by 3 bases and J by 4 bases. CDR3 in DNA: TGTGCCACCAGTGATCCAACAGGGGGAGAGACCCAGTACTTC. This sequence encodes CATSDPTGGETQYF.

The J gene is TRBJ2-2, the V gene TRBV7-2; perhaps TRBD2 as D (7 bases). The germline V gene has CDR1 SGHTA and CDR2 FQGNSA. V was clipped by 4 bases and J by 4 bases, with 19 bases between them. This CDR3 region has 17 residues. The CDR3 region has the DNA TGTGCCAGCAGCTGGAAGGGGGGGGAGGCGGGCACCGGGGAGCTGTTTTTT. Translation: CASSWKGGEAGTGELFF. Variable domain in full (rest from reference TRBV7-2 and TRBJ2-2): GAGVSQSPSNKVTEKGKDVELRCDPISGHTALYWYRQSLGQGLEFLIYFQGNSAPDKSGLPSDRFSAERTGGSVSTLTIQRTQQEDSAVYLCASSWKGGEAGTGELFFGEGSRLTVL.

This rearrangement joins TRBV14 to TRBJ2-3; 11 nucleotides align to TRBD2. Trimming cost V 4 bases and J 3 bases; bases outside gene matches: 3. The CDR3 runs 15 residues. CDR1 is SGHDN, CDR2 FVKESK, per germline. The CDR3: CASSLRLAGTDTQYF. Written as DNA, the CDR3 is TGTGCCAGCAGCCTAAGACTAGCGGGGACAGATACGCAGTATTTT.

This clone was counted once. The gene calls are TRBV7-2 and TRBJ2-5; possible D gene TRBD2, 6 bases. CDR3 size: 16 residues. V lost 5 bases to trimming and J lost 5 bases, with 21 bases between them. Germline V gives CDR1 SGHTA, CDR2 FQGNSA. CDR3 in amino acids: CASSPLALEGMETQYF. CDR3 DNA: TGTGCCAGCAGCCCACTTGCTCTGGAGGGAATGGAGACCCAGTACTTC.

The genes are TRBV5-1 and TRBJ2-6; possibly TRBD2 for D (5 bases). The CDR3 is made up of 16 amino acids. The V gene lost 0 bases and the J gene lost 2 bases, with 9 bases spanning the gap. Germline V lookup: CDR1 SGHRS, CDR2 YFSETQ. The CDR3 loop reads CASSLAGGPGANVLTF. In nucleotides, the CDR3 is TGCGCCAGCAGCTTGGCCGGAGGCCCTGGGGCCAACGTCCTGACTTTC.

The genes are TRBV28 and TRBJ2-1; possible D gene TRBD2, 5 bases. Germline CDR1 MDHEN, CDR2 SYDVKM. V was trimmed by 1 base and J by 7 bases, leaving 8 bases between them. This CDR3 has 13 amino acids. CDR3 in amino acids: CASSLSGENEQFF. The DNA for the CDR3 is TGTGCCAGCAGTTTATCTGGGGAGAATGAGCAGTTCTTC.

The CDR3 is CASSLSGNYEQYF. The CDR3 DNA is TGTGCCAGCAGTTTAAGCGGAAACTACGAGCAGTACTTC. The rearrangement links TRBV12-3 or TRBV12-4 to TRBJ2-7; D possibly corresponds to TRBD2 (5 bases). This CDR3 spans 13 amino acids. Trimming took off 2 bases at V and 3 bases at J, with 8 bases between the two ends.

The V and J genes are TRBV6-2 or TRBV6-3 and TRBJ2-7, with 7 bases that match TRBD2. J was trimmed by 3 bases and V by 0 bases; bases with no gene match: 8. The CDR3 extends over 16 amino acids. Germline values: CDR1 MNHEY, CDR2 SVGEGT. CDR3 amino acids: CASSYSNPGGDYEQYF. The CDR3 nucleotides are TGTGCCAGCAGTTACTCGAACCCGGGAGGCGACTACGAGCAGTACTTC.